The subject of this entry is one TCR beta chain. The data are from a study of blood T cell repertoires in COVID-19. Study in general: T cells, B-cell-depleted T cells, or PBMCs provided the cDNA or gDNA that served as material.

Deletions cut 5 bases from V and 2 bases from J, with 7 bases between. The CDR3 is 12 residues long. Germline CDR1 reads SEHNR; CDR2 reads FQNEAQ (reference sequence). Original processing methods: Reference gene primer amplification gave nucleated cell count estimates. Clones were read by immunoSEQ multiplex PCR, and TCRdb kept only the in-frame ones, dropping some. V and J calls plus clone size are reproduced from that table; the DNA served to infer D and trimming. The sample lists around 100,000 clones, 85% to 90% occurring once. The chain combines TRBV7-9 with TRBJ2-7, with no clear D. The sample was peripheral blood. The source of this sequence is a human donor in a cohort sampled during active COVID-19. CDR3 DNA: TGTGCCAGCAGCCTAACCACCTACGAGCAGTACTTC. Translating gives CASSLTTYEQYF.